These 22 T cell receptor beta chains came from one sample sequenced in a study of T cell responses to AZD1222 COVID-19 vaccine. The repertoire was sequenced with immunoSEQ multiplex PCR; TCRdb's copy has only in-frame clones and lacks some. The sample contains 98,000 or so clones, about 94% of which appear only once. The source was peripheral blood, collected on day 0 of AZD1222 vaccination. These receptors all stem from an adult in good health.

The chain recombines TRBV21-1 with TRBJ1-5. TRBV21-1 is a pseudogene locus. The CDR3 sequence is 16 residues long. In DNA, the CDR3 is TGTGCCAGCAGCAAAGCCCGAGCAGAAGTCAATCAGCCCCAGCATTTT. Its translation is CASSKARAEVNQPQHF.

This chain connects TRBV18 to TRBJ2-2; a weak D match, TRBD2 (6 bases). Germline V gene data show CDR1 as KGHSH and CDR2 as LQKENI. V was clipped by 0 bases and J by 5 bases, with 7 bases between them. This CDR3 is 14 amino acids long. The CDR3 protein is CASSPPGGTGELFF. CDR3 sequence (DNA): TGTGCCAGCTCACCACCGGGAGGAACCGGGGAGCTGTTTTTT.

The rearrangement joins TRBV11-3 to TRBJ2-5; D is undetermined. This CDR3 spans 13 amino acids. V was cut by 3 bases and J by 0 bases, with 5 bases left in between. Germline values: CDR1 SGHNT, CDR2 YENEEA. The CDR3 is CASSLQNQETQYF. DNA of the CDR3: TGTGCCAGCAGCTTGCAGAACCAAGAGACCCAGTACTTC.

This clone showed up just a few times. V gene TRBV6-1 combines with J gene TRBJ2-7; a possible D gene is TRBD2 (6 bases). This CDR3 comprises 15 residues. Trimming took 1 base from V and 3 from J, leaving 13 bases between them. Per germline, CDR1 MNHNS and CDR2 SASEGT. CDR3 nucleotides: TGTGCCAGCAGTGAAGAAGACGGAGCGGGCTACGAGCAGTACTTC. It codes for CASSEEDGAGYEQYF.

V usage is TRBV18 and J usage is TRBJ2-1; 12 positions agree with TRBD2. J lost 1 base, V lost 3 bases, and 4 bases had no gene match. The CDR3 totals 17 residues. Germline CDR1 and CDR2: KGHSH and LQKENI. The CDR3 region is CASSPLAGGPSYNEQFF. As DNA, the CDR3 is TGTGCCAGCTCACCCCTAGCGGGAGGGCCGTCCTACAATGAGCAGTTCTTC. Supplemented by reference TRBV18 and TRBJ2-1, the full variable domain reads NAGVMQNPRHLVRRRGQEARLRCSPMKGHSHVYWYRQLPEEGLKFMVYLQKENIIDESGMPKERFSAEFPKEGPSILRIQQVVRGDSAAYFCASSPLAGGPSYNEQFFGPGTRLTVL.

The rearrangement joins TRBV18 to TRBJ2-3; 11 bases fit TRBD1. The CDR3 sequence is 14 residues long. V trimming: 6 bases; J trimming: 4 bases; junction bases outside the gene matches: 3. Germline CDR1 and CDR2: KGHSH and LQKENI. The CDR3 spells CASSRTGGADTQYF. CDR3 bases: TGTGCCAGCTCGCGGACAGGGGGCGCAGATACGCAGTATTTT.

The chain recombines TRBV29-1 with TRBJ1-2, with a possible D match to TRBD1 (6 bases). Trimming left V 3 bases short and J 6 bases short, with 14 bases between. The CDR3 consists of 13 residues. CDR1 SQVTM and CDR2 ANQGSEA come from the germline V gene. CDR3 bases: TGCAGCGTTGATGGGGGGCTTAGTAATGGCTACACCTTC. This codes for CSVDGGLSNGYTF.

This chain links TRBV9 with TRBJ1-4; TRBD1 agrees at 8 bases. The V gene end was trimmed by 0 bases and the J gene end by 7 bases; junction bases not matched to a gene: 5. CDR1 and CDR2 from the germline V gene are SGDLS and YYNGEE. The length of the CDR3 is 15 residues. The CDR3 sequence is CASSVGTGFGEKLFF. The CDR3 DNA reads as TGTGCCAGCAGCGTAGGGACAGGGTTCGGTGAAAAACTGTTTTTT.

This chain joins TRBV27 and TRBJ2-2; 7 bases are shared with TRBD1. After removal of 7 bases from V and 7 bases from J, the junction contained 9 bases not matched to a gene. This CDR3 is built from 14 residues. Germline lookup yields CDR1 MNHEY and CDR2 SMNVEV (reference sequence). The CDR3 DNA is TGTGCCAGCAAAAACCATAACAGGGGCGGGGAGCTGTTTTTT. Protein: CASKNHNRGGELFF.

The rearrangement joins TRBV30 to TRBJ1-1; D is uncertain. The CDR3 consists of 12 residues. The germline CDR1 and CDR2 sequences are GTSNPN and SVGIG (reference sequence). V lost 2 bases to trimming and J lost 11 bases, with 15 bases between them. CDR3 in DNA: TGTGCCTGGAGTCCCCGGACCGGGCGGGCTTTCTTT. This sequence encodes CAWSPRTGRAFF.

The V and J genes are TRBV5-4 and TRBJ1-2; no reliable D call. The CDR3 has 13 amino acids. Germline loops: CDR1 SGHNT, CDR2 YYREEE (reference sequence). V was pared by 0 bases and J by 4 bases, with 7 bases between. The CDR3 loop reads CASSLAGSYGYTF. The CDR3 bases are TGTGCCAGCAGCTTGGCGGGGTCCTATGGCTACACCTTC.

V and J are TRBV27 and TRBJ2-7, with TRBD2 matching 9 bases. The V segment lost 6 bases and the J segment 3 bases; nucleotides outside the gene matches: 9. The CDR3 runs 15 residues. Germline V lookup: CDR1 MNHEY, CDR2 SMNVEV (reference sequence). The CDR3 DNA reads TGTGCCAGCAGAAAGGGGCTAGCGGGGATCTACGAGCAGTACTTC. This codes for CASRKGLAGIYEQYF.

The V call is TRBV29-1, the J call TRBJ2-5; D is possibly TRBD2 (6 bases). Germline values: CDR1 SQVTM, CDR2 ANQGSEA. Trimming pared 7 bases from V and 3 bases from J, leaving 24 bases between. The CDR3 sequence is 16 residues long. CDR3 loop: CSAGGAGGAMEETQYF. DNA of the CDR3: TGCAGCGCTGGAGGGGCCGGGGGTGCCATGGAAGAGACCCAGTACTTC.

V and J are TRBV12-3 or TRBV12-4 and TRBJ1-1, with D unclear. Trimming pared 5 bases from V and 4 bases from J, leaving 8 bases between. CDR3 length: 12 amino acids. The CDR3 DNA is TGTGCCAGCAGTCTACTACGCACTGAAGCTTTCTTT. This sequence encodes CASSLLRTEAFF.

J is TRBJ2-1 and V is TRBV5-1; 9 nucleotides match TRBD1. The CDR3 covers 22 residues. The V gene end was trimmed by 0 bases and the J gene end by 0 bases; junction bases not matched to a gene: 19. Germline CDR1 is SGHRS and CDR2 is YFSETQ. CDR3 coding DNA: TGCGCCAGCAGCTTGGGGAGAGGGACAGGGTTTCCGAAAGCCCCCTCCTACAATGAGCAGTTCTTC. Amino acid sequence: CASSLGRGTGFPKAPSYNEQFF.

The CDR3, as DNA: TGTGCCAGCAGGCTTGGGGGGGGAGATACGCAGTATTTT. The encoded protein is CASRLGGGDTQYF. This chain joins TRBV2 and TRBJ2-3; 7 bases agree with TRBD2. The CDR3 sequence is 13 residues long. Looked up from germline, CDR1 is SNHLY and CDR2 is FYNNEI. J was trimmed by 5 bases and V by 6 bases; bases with no gene match: 5.

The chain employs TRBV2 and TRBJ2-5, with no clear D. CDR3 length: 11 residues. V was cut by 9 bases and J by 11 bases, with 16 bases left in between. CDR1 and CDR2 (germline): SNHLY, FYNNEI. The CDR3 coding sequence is TGTGCCAGTCTCTTAGAAGGGTCACAGTACTTC. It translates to CASLLEGSQYF. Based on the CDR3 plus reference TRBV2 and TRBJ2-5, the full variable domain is EPEVTQTPSHQVTQMGQEVILRCVPISNHLYFYWYRQILGQKVEFLVSFYNNEISEKSEIFDDQFSVERPDGSNFTLKIRSTKLEDSAMYFCASLLEGSQYFGPGTRLLVL.

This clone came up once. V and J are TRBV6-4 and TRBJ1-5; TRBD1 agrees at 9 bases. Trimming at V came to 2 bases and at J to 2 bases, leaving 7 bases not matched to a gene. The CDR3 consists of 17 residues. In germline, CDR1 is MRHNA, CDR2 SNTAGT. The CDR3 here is CASSDPTGGGGNQPQHF. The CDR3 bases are TGTGCCAGCAGTGACCCGACAGGGGGTGGTGGCAATCAGCCCCAGCATTTT.

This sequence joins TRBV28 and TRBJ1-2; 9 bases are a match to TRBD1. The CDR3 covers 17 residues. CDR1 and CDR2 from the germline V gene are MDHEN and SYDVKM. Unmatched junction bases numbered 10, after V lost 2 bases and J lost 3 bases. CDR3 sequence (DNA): TGTGCCAGCAGTTTAAACCAACAGGGGGCGGATTACTATGGCTACACCTTC. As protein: CASSLNQQGADYYGYTF.

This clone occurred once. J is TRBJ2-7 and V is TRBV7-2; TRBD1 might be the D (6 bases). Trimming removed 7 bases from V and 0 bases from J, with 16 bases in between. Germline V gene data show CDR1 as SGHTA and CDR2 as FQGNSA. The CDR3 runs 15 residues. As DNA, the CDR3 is TGTGCCAGCACCCTAGGACAGACGTCCTCCTACGAGCAGTACTTC. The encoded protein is CASTLGQTSSYEQYF.

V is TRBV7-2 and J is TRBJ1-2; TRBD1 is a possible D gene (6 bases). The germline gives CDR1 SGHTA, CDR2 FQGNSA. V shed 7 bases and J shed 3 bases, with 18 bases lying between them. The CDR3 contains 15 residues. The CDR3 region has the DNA TGTGCCAGCATCCCGGACGGGGGCTGGGACTATGGCTACACCTTC. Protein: CASIPDGGWDYGYTF.

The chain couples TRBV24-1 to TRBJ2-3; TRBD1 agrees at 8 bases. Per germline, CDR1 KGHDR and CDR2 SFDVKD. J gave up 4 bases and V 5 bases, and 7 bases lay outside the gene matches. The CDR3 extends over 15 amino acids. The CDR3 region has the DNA TGTGCCACCAGTGGCCCGGGACAGGCTCCAGATACGCAGTATTTT. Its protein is CATSGPGQAPDTQYF.